The 17 T cell receptor beta chains in this list originate from one sample, sequenced in a study of blood T cells in healthy people across ages. Primers used in a second PCR of about 6 to 11 cycles were a sample-barcoded 5' primer and a J-beta primer mix. TCRdb re-analysed the 5' RACE reads in MiXCR, keeping a single row per CDR3 protein. The sample records some 1.4 million distinct CDR3 sequences, around two fifths being singletons. The sequenced sample was blood. The source of these receptors is a woman aged 18-35 years in good health.

The chain links TRBV5-1 to TRBJ2-1; D remains ambiguous. The ends were cut back, 5 bases at V and 12 bases at J, with 21 bases in the middle. Per the germline V gene, CDR1 is SGHRS and CDR2 is YFSETQ. The CDR3 has 14 residues. The chain's CDR3 is CASRRGSFHAGQFF. The CDR3 DNA is TGCGCCAGCAGGCGAGGTAGCTTCCATGCAGGGCAGTTCTTC.

This clonotype was seen only a few times. A read error may produce the germline difference seen at one junction end. V is TRBV2 and J is TRBJ2-1; TRBD2 aligns across 8 bases. The CDR3 loop spans 15 amino acids. Per germline, CDR1 SNHLY and CDR2 FYNNEI. The DNA for the CDR3 is TGTGCCAGCAGCGAAGCGGGGGCCACCTACAATGAGCAGTTCTTC. Encoded protein: CASSEAGATYNEQFF.

There are a few counts of this clonotype. The chain links TRBV20-1 to TRBJ1-2; D call uncertain. Germline V gene lookup returns CDR1 DFQATT and CDR2 SNEGSKA (reference sequence). The CDR3 length is 15 residues. Between the trimmed V and J ends, which lost 0 bases and 0 bases, there was a span of 11 bases. The CDR3 region has the DNA TGCAGTGCTAGAGAGCCCGTGACGGCTAACTATGGCTACACCTTC. Its translation: CSAREPVTANYGYTF.

The chain has TRBV6-1 and TRBJ1-1; D perhaps matches TRBD1 (5 bases). Trimming removed 2 bases from V and 7 bases from J, with 11 bases in between. Germline CDR1 MNHNS, CDR2 SASEGT. The length of the CDR3 is 13 residues. CDR3 DNA: TGTGCCAGCAGTGAATTAGGGGCTGATGAAGCTTTCTTT. This translates into CASSELGADEAFF.

The chain employs TRBV7-8 and TRBJ2-7; 7 bases map to TRBD2. Per the germline V gene, CDR1 is SGHVS and CDR2 is FQNEAQ. The length of the CDR3 is 16 residues. Losses at the gene ends were 5 bases for V and 1 base for J; bases not matched to a gene: 11. Here the CDR3 reads CASSPPLRGSSYEQYF. The CDR3 DNA sequence: TGTGCCAGCAGCCCCCCCCTTCGCGGGAGTTCCTACGAGCAGTACTTC.

The CDR3 protein is CASSYSGSDTQYF. CDR3 DNA: TGTGCCAGCAGTTACTCAGGGTCAGATACGCAGTATTTT. The chain is built from TRBV6-2 or TRBV6-3 and TRBJ2-3; D gene uncertain. Trimming left V 0 bases short and J 4 bases short, with 5 bases between. This CDR3 has 13 residues. Looked up from germline, CDR1 is MNHEY and CDR2 is SVGEGT.

The gene calls are TRBV20-1 and TRBJ2-1; 7 bases are a match to TRBD2. The V segment lost 0 bases and the J segment 4 bases; nucleotides outside the gene matches: 6. Per germline, CDR1 DFQATT and CDR2 SNEGSKA (reference sequence). This CDR3 has 15 residues. This chain's CDR3 is CSARDGLAVYNEQFF. In DNA form, the CDR3 reads TGCAGTGCTAGAGATGGGCTAGCGGTTTACAATGAGCAGTTCTTC.

The chain links TRBV7-8 to TRBJ1-1; D might be TRBD1 (5 bases). The germline CDR1 and CDR2 sequences are SGHVS and FQNEAQ. Trimming took off 5 bases at V and 1 base at J, with 11 bases between the two ends. This CDR3 contains 14 residues. In DNA form, the CDR3 reads TGTGCCAGCAGCGTTAGTGGGGGGAACACTGAAGCTTTCTTT. Amino acid sequence: CASSVSGGNTEAFF. Full variable domain (rest looked up from reference TRBV7-8 and TRBJ1-1): GAGVSQSPRYKVAKRGQDVALRCDPISGHVSLFWYQQALGQGPEFLTYFQNEAQLDKSGLPSDRFFAERPEGSVSTLKIQRTQQEDSAVYLCASSVSGGNTEAFFGQGTRLTVV.

The chain couples TRBV11-1 to TRBJ2-1, with 12 positions matching TRBD2. The germline gives CDR1 SGHAT, CDR2 FQDESV (reference sequence). The J segment lost 2 bases and the V segment lost 0 bases, leaving 14 bases of the junction unmatched. The CDR3 runs to 21 residues. For the CDR3, the DNA is TGTGCCAGCAGCTTAGCGGGGAAACTAGCGGGAGGCATTTTCACCTACAATGAGCAGTTCTTC. Amino acid sequence: CASSLAGKLAGGIFTYNEQFF.

This clonotype was picked up a small number of times. The rearrangement links TRBV12-3 or TRBV12-4 to TRBJ2-3; 8 positions match TRBD2. The trim removed 5 bases at V and 1 base at J, leaving 8 bases unmatched. The CDR3 covers 16 residues. CDR3 region: CASSQIAGTGTDTQYF. The CDR3 bases are TGTGCCAGCAGTCAGATAGCGGGAACTGGCACAGATACGCAGTATTTT.

As regards this clonotype: At one end, the junction sequence differs from germline, possibly due to a read error. The V gene is TRBV9, the J gene TRBJ2-5; tentatively, D is TRBD2 (7 bases). Judging by the DNA end, TRBJ2-7 fits better; the J call may be wrong. Germline values: CDR1 SGDLS, CDR2 YYNGEE. This CDR3 region has 14 residues. Written as DNA, the CDR3 is TGTGTCAGCAAGGAAGGGGGGGGTCGGAACGAGCAGTACTTC. It codes for CVSKEGGGRNEQYF.

This clonotype has only a few counts. The J gene is TRBJ1-2, the V gene TRBV12-3 or TRBV12-4; no clear D. The V end was cut by 3 bases, the J end by 3 bases, with 11 bases between. This CDR3 is 14 amino acids long. The CDR3 nucleotides read TGTGCCAGCAGTTTTGACCCGGGAGACTATGGCTACACCTTC. Its protein product is CASSFDPGDYGYTF.

V is TRBV6-5 and J is TRBJ2-5, with 8 bases fitting TRBD2. The closer fit of TRBJ2-7 to the DNA end suggests the J call may be wrong. The CDR3 length is 12 residues. Germline lookup yields CDR1 MNHEY and CDR2 SVGAGI. The CDR3 sequence is CATETSANEQYF. In DNA form, the CDR3 reads TGTGCCACGGAGACTAGCGCAAACGAGCAGTACTTC.

The chain employs TRBV5-5 and TRBJ2-7; D is possibly TRBD1 or TRBD2 (5 bases each). The CDR3 length is 15 residues. V shed 5 bases and J shed 0 bases, with 15 bases lying between them. Germline V gene sequence: CDR1 SGHKS, CDR2 YYEKEE (reference sequence). For the CDR3, the DNA is TGTGCCAGCAGTATCACGGGACGCAGCTCCTACGAGCAGTACTTC. Translated, it gives CASSITGRSSYEQYF.

The rearrangement links TRBV25-1 to TRBJ2-4, with TRBD2 matching 7 bases. CDR3 length equals 17 residues. Germline CDR1 and CDR2: MGHDK and SYGVNS. V shed 1 base, J shed 3 bases, and the junction held 9 bases outside the gene matches. The CDR3 DNA reads TGTGCCAGCAGTGAATGGGGAGGGGAACTAGTCAAAAACATTCAGTACTTC. It specifies CASSEWGGELVKNIQYF.

V is TRBV28 and J is TRBJ1-1, with D possibly matching TRBD1 (5 bases). V lost 11 bases and J 0 bases, leaving 10 bases between the germline ends. The CDR3 contains 12 residues. CDR1 and CDR2 from the germline V gene are MDHEN and SYDVKM. CDR3 sequence: CAGAGLNTEAFF. DNA for the CDR3: TGTGCCGGGGCGGGACTGAACACTGAAGCTTTCTTT. The full variable domain, rest sourced from reference TRBV28 and TRBJ1-1, is DVKVTQSSRYLVKRTGEKVFLECVQDMDHENMFWYRQDPGLGLRLIYFSYDVKMKEKGDIPEGYSVSREKKERFSLILESASTNQTSMYLCAGAGLNTEAFFGQGTRLTVV.

V gene TRBV5-5 combines with J gene TRBJ2-5; 7 bases match TRBD2. The CDR3 runs 15 residues. Germline CDR1 reads SGHKS; CDR2 reads YYEKEE (reference sequence). The V and J ends lost 4 bases and 11 bases, in that order; junction bases with no gene match: 17. The CDR3 spells CASSASGNLRIEQYF. DNA for the CDR3: TGTGCCAGCAGCGCGAGCGGGAACCTACGGATTGAGCAGTACTTC.